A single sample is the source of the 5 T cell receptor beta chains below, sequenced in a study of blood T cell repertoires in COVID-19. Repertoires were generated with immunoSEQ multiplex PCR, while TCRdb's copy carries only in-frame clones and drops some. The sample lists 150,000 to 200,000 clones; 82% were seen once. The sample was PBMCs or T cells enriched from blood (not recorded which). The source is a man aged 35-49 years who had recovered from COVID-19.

The CDR3 bases are TGTGCCACCAGTGTCCCCAGGGGGGATAAAGAGACCCAGTACTTC. This translates into CATSVPRGDKETQYF. The rearrangement uses TRBV24-1 and TRBJ2-5; D might be TRBD1 (7 bases). Germline values: CDR1 KGHDR, CDR2 SFDVKD. V was cut by 5 bases and J by 3 bases, with 15 bases left in between. The CDR3 is made up of 15 amino acids.

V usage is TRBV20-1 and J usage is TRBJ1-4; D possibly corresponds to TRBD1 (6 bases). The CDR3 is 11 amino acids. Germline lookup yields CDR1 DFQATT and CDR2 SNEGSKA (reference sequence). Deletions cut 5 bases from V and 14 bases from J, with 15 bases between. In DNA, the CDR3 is TGCAGTGCTCCGGGTTGGGGGCACCTGTTTTTT. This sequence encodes CSAPGWGHLFF.

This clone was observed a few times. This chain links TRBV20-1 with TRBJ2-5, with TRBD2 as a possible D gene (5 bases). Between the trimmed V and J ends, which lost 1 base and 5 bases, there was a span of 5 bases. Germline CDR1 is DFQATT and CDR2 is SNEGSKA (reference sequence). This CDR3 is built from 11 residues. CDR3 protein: CSARAGETQYF. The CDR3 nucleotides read TGCAGTGCTAGAGCGGGGGAGACCCAGTACTTC.

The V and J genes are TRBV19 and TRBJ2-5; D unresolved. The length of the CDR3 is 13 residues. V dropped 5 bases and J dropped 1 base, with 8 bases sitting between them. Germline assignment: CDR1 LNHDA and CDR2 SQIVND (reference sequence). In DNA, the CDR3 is TGTGCCAGTAGTTGGCAGTCCCAAGAGACCCAGTACTTC. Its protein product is CASSWQSQETQYF.

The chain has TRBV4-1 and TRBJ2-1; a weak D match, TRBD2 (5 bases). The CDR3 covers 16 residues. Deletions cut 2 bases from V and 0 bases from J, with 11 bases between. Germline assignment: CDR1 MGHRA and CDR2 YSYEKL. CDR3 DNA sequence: TGCGCCAGCAGCCAACAGAGCGGATTCTCCTACAATGAGCAGTTCTTC. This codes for CASSQQSGFSYNEQFF.